What follows describes a single T cell receptor beta chain. Its antigen is as yet unknown. Primers included in the PCR were 60 Vbeta and 13 Jbeta primers. Some clones are missing from TCRdb's copy, which holds only in-frame ones; the method was immunoSEQ multiplex PCR. The repertoire includes roughly 100,000 clones, 75% to 85% of them detected once, and around a tenth sits in the top ten. Germline lookup yields CDR1 GTSNPN and CDR2 SVGIG (reference sequence). CDR3 length equals 14 residues. V was pared by 1 base and J by 0 bases, with 9 bases between. The sample comes from a study of cytomegalovirus exposure and HLA in healthy donors. Study observations and caveats: In a later analysis, productive TCRs from donors in an Asian-associated ancestry cluster reportedly carried fewer N-insertions than the cohort mean.

This TCR was recovered from a woman between 18 and 29 years old in good health and CMV-seropositive. V usage is TRBV30 and J usage is TRBJ1-1; a weak D match, TRBD1 (6 bases). Sequencing input: PBMCs. The CDR3 loop reads CAWSGTAMNTEAFF. CDR3 sequence (DNA): TGTGCCTGGAGTGGGACAGCGATGAACACTGAAGCTTTCTTT.